The 27 T cell receptor beta chains given below trace back to one sample, sequenced in a study of T cells expressing NK-cell markers. With the 5' RACE reads reprocessed, TCRdb shows one record per CDR3 protein and no DNA. Across around 380,000 distinct CDR3 sequences, the top ten clones capture roughly 10% of the sample. Sequencing was performed on blood T cells: a sorted CD56 or NKG2C T cell subset, CD4+ or CD8+ T cells, or bulk PBMC T cells (not recorded which). The receptors stem from a woman in her forties or fifties in good health.

The chain employs TRBV12-3 or TRBV12-4 and TRBJ2-1; there is no DNA to check the TCRdb D call of TRBD2. This CDR3 spans 19 amino acids. CDR3 amino acids: CASSLAVGKLAGGYNEQFF.

V usage is TRBV30 and J usage is TRBJ2-5. The germline V gene has CDR1 GTSNPN and CDR2 SVGIG (reference sequence). The CDR3 is made up of 14 amino acids. The CDR3 reads CAWSVGQLGETQYF.

The genes are TRBV29-1 and TRBJ2-2. CDR1 and CDR2 from the germline V gene are SQVTM and ANQGSEA. CDR3 size: 13 residues. CDR3 sequence reads: CSVDKGLTGELFF.

V is TRBV10-1 and J is TRBJ2-5; with no DNA, the TCRdb D assignment of TRBD2 cannot be verified. The CDR3 totals 15 residues. Germline V lookup: CDR1 WNHNN, CDR2 SYGVQD (reference sequence). CDR3 loop: CASSESGRPAGTQYF.

The V gene is TRBV4-2, the J gene TRBJ2-2. The CDR3 has 14 amino acids. Germline V gene sequence: CDR1 LGHNA, CDR2 YNFKEQ. The CDR3 here is CASSVIGVSGELFF.

This sequence joins TRBV6-6 and TRBJ1-1; as DNA is missing, the TRBD1 call by TCRdb cannot be tested. The germline CDR1 and CDR2 sequences are MNHNY and SVGAGI (reference sequence). This CDR3 contains 16 residues. The CDR3 spells CASRLSGTGAGTEAFF.

The chain uses TRBV29-1 and TRBJ2-1; TCRdb gives TRBD2 as the D gene, but with no DNA this cannot be confirmed. This CDR3 comprises 14 residues. Looked up from germline, CDR1 is SQVTM and CDR2 is ANQGSEA. This chain's CDR3 is CSVTSGWGNDEQFF.

V is TRBV2 and J is TRBJ2-3. CDR3 length equals 14 residues. Germline V gene sequence: CDR1 SNHLY, CDR2 FYNNEI. This CDR3 is CASSPTGFADTQYF.

V usage is TRBV5-1 and J usage is TRBJ1-1. CDR1 and CDR2 from the germline V gene are SGHRS and YFSETQ. The CDR3 runs to 16 residues. The CDR3 is CASSLAATSSNTEAFF.

V usage is TRBV7-8 and J usage is TRBJ2-1. Germline V CDR1 and CDR2: SGHVS, FQNEAQ. The CDR3 covers 15 residues. This CDR3 is CASSLDYGWRNEQFF.

The rearrangement joins TRBV5-5 to TRBJ1-5. Germline-derived CDR1 and CDR2 are SGHKS and YYEKEE (reference sequence). This CDR3 has 13 residues. The CDR3 reads CASSLATSQPQHF.

The chain links TRBV6-5 to TRBJ2-5; TCRdb gives TRBD2 as the D gene, but with no DNA this cannot be confirmed. Germline V gene lookup returns CDR1 MNHEY and CDR2 SVGAGI. The CDR3 sequence is 12 residues long. The CDR3 loop reads CASSSLATAQYF.

V gene TRBV21-1 combines with J gene TRBJ2-3; TCRdb calls TRBD1, which cannot be checked without DNA. TRBV21-1 is a documented pseudogene. The CDR3 consists of 12 residues. CDR3 residues: CASKTATDTQYF.

This chain uses TRBV12-3 or TRBV12-4 with TRBJ2-4; the TCRdb D gene call, TRBD2, has no DNA to confirm it. CDR3 length equals 13 residues. The CDR3 region is CASALKEGAGGYF.

This rearrangement joins TRBV20-1 to TRBJ2-7; TCRdb selects TRBD1, and the lack of DNA leaves this call unchecked. The germline V gene encodes CDR1 DFQATT and CDR2 SNEGSKA (reference sequence). This CDR3 has 12 residues. The CDR3 sequence is CSGRRGDYEQYF.

The rearrangement links TRBV3-1 to TRBJ2-3; the TCRdb call, TRBD2, lacks DNA for checking. The CDR3 is 15 residues long. CDR1 LGHDT and CDR2 YNNKEL come from the germline V gene (reference sequence). The CDR3 sequence: CASSQDGLAGDTQYF.

The V gene is TRBV5-1, the J gene TRBJ2-3; TCRdb indicates TRBD2, and absent DNA this call remains unverified. CDR3 length: 17 amino acids. Germline assignment: CDR1 SGHRS and CDR2 YFSETQ. The CDR3 spells CASSFSLRGRGTDTQYF. Variable domain in full (rest from reference TRBV5-1 and TRBJ2-3): KAGVTQTPRYLIKTRGQQVTLSCSPISGHRSVSWYQQTPGQGLQFLFEYFSETQRNKGNFPGRFSGRQFSNSRSEMNVSTLELGDSALYLCASSFSLRGRGTDTQYFGPGTRLTVL.

The genes are TRBV4-1 and TRBJ2-3. This CDR3 region has 12 residues. Germline V lookup: CDR1 MGHRA, CDR2 YSYEKL. Here the CDR3 reads CASSQEVSEQYF.

The chain has TRBV12-3 or TRBV12-4 and TRBJ2-5; TCRdb lists TRBD2, though no DNA is available to test this call. The CDR3 is 15 amino acids. The CDR3 is CASSLGQEVRETQYF.

The V and J genes are TRBV5-6 and TRBJ2-6; as DNA is missing, the TRBD2 call by TCRdb cannot be tested. Germline loops: CDR1 SGHDT, CDR2 YYEEEE. The CDR3 loop spans 16 amino acids. CDR3 residues: CASSQLSGHWANVLTF.

The rearrangement joins TRBV6-2 or TRBV6-3 to TRBJ2-7; with no DNA, the TCRdb D assignment of TRBD1 cannot be verified. CDR1 is MNHEY and CDR2 is SVGEGT in the germline V gene. This CDR3 contains 14 residues. This CDR3 reads CASSYQGASYEQYF.

V usage is TRBV28 and J usage is TRBJ2-5; TCRdb lists TRBD1, though no DNA is available to test this call. Germline CDR1 MDHEN, CDR2 SYDVKM. CDR3 size: 12 residues. The CDR3 sequence: CASSPPLETQYF. The variable domain in full, completed from reference TRBV28 and TRBJ2-5, reads DVKVTQSSRYLVKRTGEKVFLECVQDMDHENMFWYRQDPGLGLRLIYFSYDVKMKEKGDIPEGYSVSREKKERFSLILESASTNQTSMYLCASSPPLETQYFGPGTRLLVL.

This chain uses TRBV18 with TRBJ2-4; TCRdb gives TRBD1 as the D gene, but with no DNA this cannot be confirmed. The germline CDR1 and CDR2 sequences are KGHSH and LQKENI. The CDR3 is made up of 13 amino acids. The CDR3: CASSGQGMDIQYF. Combining the CDR3 with reference TRBV18 and TRBJ2-4 gives the whole variable domain NAGVMQNPRHLVRRRGQEARLRCSPMKGHSHVYWYRQLPEEGLKFMVYLQKENIIDESGMPKERFSAEFPKEGPSILRIQQVVRGDSAAYFCASSGQGMDIQYFGAGTRLSVL.

The rearrangement links TRBV27 to TRBJ2-1; TCRdb gives TRBD2 as the D gene, but with no DNA this cannot be confirmed. The CDR3 is made up of 17 amino acids. Per germline, CDR1 MNHEY and CDR2 SMNVEV (reference sequence). This chain's CDR3 is CASSFGPAESSYNEQFF.

This chain uses TRBV7-3 with TRBJ2-3; TCRdb picks TRBD2, but there is no DNA to check that call. Germline V gives CDR1 SGHTA, CDR2 FQGTGA. The CDR3 length is 15 residues. CDR3 amino acids: CASSLTSDYGDTQYF.

The CDR3 loop is CASSRTAGQETQYF. The chain is built from TRBV19 and TRBJ2-5. The CDR3 is 14 amino acids. Germline V gene data show CDR1 as LNHDA and CDR2 as SQIVND (reference sequence).

This chain uses TRBV11-1 with TRBJ1-2; the TCRdb D gene call, TRBD1, has no DNA to confirm it. Germline CDR1 SGHAT, CDR2 FQDESV (reference sequence). The CDR3 has 12 amino acids. The CDR3 sequence is CASTTGLGGYTF.